The clone carrying this T cell receptor (beta chain) was detected once. The sample is drawn from a study of blood T cell repertoires in COVID-19. Looking at the study overall: T cells, B-cell-depleted T cells, or PBMCs supplied cDNA or gDNA.

V dropped 5 bases and J dropped 3; count of bases not matched to a gene: 13. This CDR3 has 18 residues. Germline V gives CDR1 SGHVS, CDR2 FNYEAQ. Methods used by the authors: Amplified reference gene primers provided the basis for estimating nucleated cell counts. Repertoires were generated with immunoSEQ multiplex PCR, while TCRdb's copy carries only in-frame clones and drops some. V and J calls and clone size follow that table, whereas D and trimming were derived from the DNA. Here the sample spans more than 65,000 clones, about four fifths being singletons. V and J are TRBV7-6 and TRBJ2-2, with 9 positions matching TRBD1. Sequenced: peripheral blood. This TCR came from a man between 45 and 60 years old with acute or convalescent COVID-19. CDR3 DNA sequence: TGTGCCAGCAGCCCTAGGAGGAACAGGGGGCAAGACACCGGGGAGCTGTTTTTT. This encodes CASSPRRNRGQDTGELFF.